The next 6 T cell receptor beta chains were all read from a single sample in a study of T cell repertoires in cytomegalovirus infection. TCRdb passed the reads through MiXCR, listing each CDR3 protein once. Altogether 650,000 to 850,000 distinct CDR3 sequences are present, 25% to 35% being singletons, with the ten largest covering roughly 13%. The antigens these receptors bind are not known. Sequenced material: cultured CD8+ T cells from PBMCs, taken from culture after CMV antigen stimulation. Source of these receptors: a human donor in good health (CMV status not recorded). Some clones in this sample may be carry-over from other donors' samples.

This clonotype was observed a few times. The rearrangement links TRBV20-1 to TRBJ1-1, with D possibly being TRBD1 (6 bases). The CDR3 is 15 residues long. Germline V gives CDR1 DFQATT, CDR2 SNEGSKA (reference sequence). V was pared by 5 bases and J by 3 bases, with 19 bases between. The CDR3 reads CSAPEGVISYTEAFF. The CDR3 nucleotides read TGCAGTGCTCCCGAGGGGGTGATCAGTTACACTGAAGCTTTCTTT.

A note on this clonotype: Compared with germline, one end of the junction differs, possibly owing to a read error. The rearrangement uses TRBV6-6 and TRBJ2-6, with unresolved D. CDR1 MNHNY and CDR2 SVGAGI come from the germline V gene (reference sequence). The CDR3 runs 15 residues. Here the CDR3 DNA reads TGTGCCAGCAGTTACCCCTTAGCTGGGACCAACGTCCTGACTTTC. Translated, it gives CASSYPLAGTNVLTF.

This clonotype turned up a few times. The genes are TRBV12-3 or TRBV12-4 and TRBJ2-7, with D possibly matching TRBD2 (5 bases). This CDR3 spans 15 amino acids. V lost 1 base and J lost 1, with 11 bases in between. The DNA for the CDR3 is TGTGCCAGCAGTTTAGGGCCCCGGGATTCCTACGAGCAGTACTTC. Protein: CASSLGPRDSYEQYF.

This clonotype was recorded at least ten times. This chain joins TRBV7-9 and TRBJ1-2; 9 nucleotides match TRBD1. After removal of 5 bases from V and 2 bases from J, the junction contained 9 bases not matched to a gene. The CDR3 is 16 amino acids. CDR1 and CDR2 from the germline V gene are SEHNR and FQNEAQ (reference sequence). CDR3 sequence: CASSDPGQGFNYGYTF. CDR3 bases: TGTGCCAGCAGCGATCCGGGACAGGGCTTCAACTATGGCTACACCTTC.

The gene calls are TRBV27 and TRBJ2-7; D might be TRBD1 or TRBD2, each matching 5 bases. The CDR3 has 13 amino acids. Trimming cost V 3 bases and J 3 bases, with 9 bases left between them. Germline V gene lookup returns CDR1 MNHEY and CDR2 SMNVEV (reference sequence). CDR3 DNA: TGTGCCAGCAGTTTCGGGGCATACTACGAGCAGTACTTC. Its protein is CASSFGAYYEQYF.

About this clonotype itself: Germline and junction disagree at one end, which may indicate a read error. The chain links TRBV6-5 to TRBJ1-3; 8 positions agree with TRBD1. Germline CDR1 MNHEY, CDR2 SVGAGI. The CDR3 loop spans 12 amino acids. CDR3 in DNA: TGTGCCAGCAGTTACCCCGGACAGGGCTTGAATTTT. Protein sequence: CASSYPGQGLNF.